These 28 T cell receptor beta chains were sequenced from one sample in a study of blood T cell repertoires in COVID-19. Using immunoSEQ multiplex PCR, the repertoire was profiled, and TCRdb retains in-frame clones only, with some absent. The profile shows about 97,000 clones, around nine tenths of them singletons. Sequenced sample: peripheral blood. Source of these receptors: a man aged 45-65 years with active or convalescent COVID-19.

The V gene is TRBV5-1, the J gene TRBJ1-6; D is possibly TRBD1 (5 bases). The CDR3 has 15 amino acids. Trimming took off 4 bases at V and 4 bases at J, with 12 bases between the two ends. The germline V gene encodes CDR1 SGHRS and CDR2 YFSETQ. The CDR3 spells CASSVDSPYNSPLHF. Here the CDR3 DNA reads TGCGCCAGCAGCGTCGACAGCCCATATAATTCACCCCTCCACTTT.

The J gene is TRBJ2-5, the V gene TRBV6-4; D is perhaps TRBD2 (6 bases). Between the trimmed V and J ends, which lost 3 bases and 4 bases, there was a span of 15 bases. Germline CDR1 MRHNA, CDR2 SNTAGT. The length of the CDR3 is 15 residues. The CDR3 DNA reads TGTGCCAGCAGTGAAACGGGGGTTTCGGGAGAGACCCAGTACTTC. This encodes CASSETGVSGETQYF.

The chain carries TRBV18 and TRBJ2-2; D remains ambiguous. CDR1 and CDR2 from the germline V gene are KGHSH and LQKENI. V gave up 2 bases and J gave up 6 bases, with 10 bases separating them. The CDR3 is 14 residues long. The CDR3 region is CASSPIAESGELFF. The CDR3 bases are TGTGCCAGCTCACCAATAGCTGAATCCGGGGAGCTGTTTTTT.

The sample holds a few counts of this clone. This chain uses TRBV7-9 with TRBJ1-3; possibly TRBD1 for D (5 bases). The CDR3 consists of 16 residues. V dropped 1 base and J dropped 2 bases, with 12 bases sitting between them. Germline assignment: CDR1 SEHNR and CDR2 FQNEAQ (reference sequence). CDR3 region: CASSLVSGTAGNTIYF. CDR3 nucleotide sequence: TGTGCCAGCAGCTTAGTGTCAGGGACTGCTGGAAACACCATATATTTT.

The table lists this clone with a few counts. This sequence joins TRBV15 and TRBJ1-5, with D perhaps matching TRBD1 (5 bases). Germline CDR1 and CDR2: LNHNV and YYDKDF (reference sequence). This CDR3 is built from 14 residues. V was cut by 4 bases and J by 6 bases, with 13 bases left in between. CDR3 nucleotide sequence: TGTGCCACCAGCACTCGGGCTACAGGTCAGCCCCAGCATTTT. Encoded protein: CATSTRATGQPQHF. The entire variable domain, with the rest obtained from reference TRBV15 and TRBJ1-5, is as follows: DAMVIQNPRYQVTQFGKPVTLSCSQTLNHNVMYWYQQKSSQAPKLLFHYYDKDFNNEADTPDNFQSRRPNTSFCFLDIRSPGLGDTAMYLCATSTRATGQPQHFGDGTRLSIL.

The CDR3 here is CASSDSRTGVETQYF. The CDR3, as DNA: TGTGCCAGCAGTGATTCTAGGACAGGAGTAGAGACCCAGTACTTC. The V gene is TRBV2, the J gene TRBJ2-5, with TRBD1 matching over 7 bases. The CDR3 has 15 amino acids. V was pared by 3 bases and J by 4 bases, with 8 bases of the junction left unmatched. Germline values: CDR1 SNHLY, CDR2 FYNNEI.

CDR3 in amino acids: CASSEYSGSDGTGELFF. CDR3 nucleotide sequence: TGTGCCAGCAGTGAATATTCAGGGTCGGATGGCACCGGGGAGCTGTTTTTT. V gene TRBV25-1 combines with J gene TRBJ2-2, with a weak D call TRBD1 (5 bases). The CDR3 length is 17 residues. In germline, CDR1 is MGHDK, CDR2 SYGVNS. V was pared by 0 bases and J by 4 bases, with 15 bases between.

The J gene is TRBJ1-5, the V gene TRBV7-6, with 10 bases aligning to TRBD1. This CDR3 is built from 15 residues. The V and J ends lost 5 bases and 7 bases, in that order; junction bases with no gene match: 8. The germline V gene encodes CDR1 SGHVS and CDR2 FNYEAQ. CDR3 sequence (DNA): TGTGCCAGCAGCCAGGGACAGGGGACGGTACAGCCCCAGCATTTT. Protein: CASSQGQGTVQPQHF.

This clone was seen a handful of times. The chain carries TRBV10-1 and TRBJ2-2, with TRBD1 matching over 7 bases. The CDR3 runs to 16 residues. CDR1 and CDR2 (germline): WNHNN, SYGVQD (reference sequence). Germline trimming cut 0 bases from V and 1 base from J; bases unmatched to any gene: 2. The CDR3: CASSESRQGNTGELFF. CDR3 DNA sequence: TGCGCCAGCAGTGAGTCGAGACAGGGGAACACCGGGGAGCTGTTTTTT.

V is TRBV4-1 and J is TRBJ1-4; maybe TRBD1 (5 bases). Germline V CDR1 and CDR2: MGHRA, YSYEKL. This CDR3 is 15 amino acids long. V lost 1 base and J lost 4, with 10 bases in between. This chain's CDR3 is CASSQAGQGNEKLFF. The CDR3 DNA reads TGCGCCAGCAGCCAAGCAGGGCAGGGTAATGAAAAACTGTTTTTT.

This rearrangement joins TRBV25-1 to TRBJ1-1; TRBD1 matches 9 bases. The CDR3 totals 15 residues. Germline loops: CDR1 MGHDK, CDR2 SYGVNS. The V gene end was trimmed by 2 bases and the J gene end by 5 bases; junction bases not matched to a gene: 6. The CDR3 DNA is TGTGCCAGCAGTGAACCGGGACAGGGTTTTACTGAAGCTTTCTTT. Protein: CASSEPGQGFTEAFF.

This chain connects TRBV6-5 to TRBJ2-7, with 7 bases fitting TRBD2. CDR1 is MNHEY, CDR2 SVGAGI, per germline. Unmatched junction bases numbered 3, after V lost 2 bases and J lost 2 bases. CDR3 length: 14 amino acids. In nucleotides, the CDR3 is TGTGCCAGCAGTTACCAGCGGGGACCCTACGAGCAGTACTTC. Its translation: CASSYQRGPYEQYF.

The gene calls are TRBV7-2 and TRBJ2-7, with TRBD1 matching over 9 bases. The CDR3 is made up of 15 amino acids. CDR1 is SGHTA, CDR2 FQGNSA, per germline. The junction had 7 bases not matched to a gene; V was cut back by 4 bases and J by 3 bases. The CDR3 DNA is TGTGCCAGCAGCTCCCCCGGGACAGGGAACTACGAGCAGTACGTC. It yields the protein CASSSPGTGNYEQYV.

This clone was counted between two and nine times. The chain employs TRBV19 and TRBJ1-2, with D unresolved. V was trimmed by 8 bases and J by 4 bases, leaving 14 bases between them. Germline V lookup: CDR1 LNHDA, CDR2 SQIVND (reference sequence). The CDR3 is 13 amino acids. CDR3 sequence (DNA): TGTGCCAGTCTAGAATCCGACCGCTATGGCTACACCTTC. This gives the protein CASLESDRYGYTF.

The CDR3 region has the DNA TGTGCCAGCTCACAGACGGACTCGAACACCGGGGAGCTGTTTTTT. Protein: CASSQTDSNTGELFF. The chain has TRBV18 and TRBJ2-2; perhaps TRBD2 as D (5 bases). The V end lost 4 bases, the J end lost 0 bases, and 9 bases lay between the germline ends. The V gene's germline CDR1 is KGHSH and CDR2 LQKENI. CDR3 length equals 15 residues.

This clone occurred a few times. This chain joins TRBV5-1 and TRBJ1-2; 7 bases match TRBD1. CDR1 SGHRS and CDR2 YFSETQ come from the germline V gene. CDR3 length: 14 amino acids. The V segment lost 7 bases and the J segment 7 bases; nucleotides outside the gene matches: 13. The CDR3 spells CASRGDREGAGYTF. CDR3 DNA: TGCGCCAGCCGAGGTGACAGGGAAGGAGCTGGCTACACCTTC.

The chain uses TRBV27 and TRBJ2-5; no clear D gene. The CDR3 is 13 amino acids. Per the germline V gene, CDR1 is MNHEY and CDR2 is SMNVEV (reference sequence). Trimming shortened V by 3 bases and J by 0 bases, and 5 bases separated the two germline ends. The CDR3 DNA reads as TGTGCCAGCAGTTTCTCGTACCAAGAGACCCAGTACTTC. It yields the protein CASSFSYQETQYF.

V is TRBV5-1 and J is TRBJ2-4; D might be TRBD1 (5 bases). From germline, CDR1 is SGHRS and CDR2 YFSETQ. This CDR3 has 14 amino acids. V was shortened by 4 bases and J by 2 bases, with 10 bases between the two germline ends. CDR3: CASSQDRTKNIQYF. The CDR3 nucleotides are TGCGCCAGCAGCCAAGACAGAACCAAAAACATTCAGTACTTC.

J is TRBJ1-6 and V is TRBV27, with TRBD1 matching over 7 bases. The CDR3 loop spans 15 amino acids. The germline V gene has CDR1 MNHEY and CDR2 SMNVEV (reference sequence). The V gene end was trimmed by 3 bases and the J gene end by 7 bases; junction bases not matched to a gene: 6. CDR3 amino acids: CASSLGTASNSPLHF. The CDR3 DNA follows: TGTGCCAGCAGTTTGGGGACAGCTTCCAATTCACCCCTCCACTTT.

The genes are TRBV4-1 and TRBJ1-4, with a tentative D call TRBD1 (6 bases). Germline values: CDR1 MGHRA, CDR2 YSYEKL. The V and J ends lost 1 base and 5 bases respectively, with 23 bases between them. CDR3 length: 19 amino acids. The chain's CDR3 is CASSQVEGGSTVLNEKLFF. CDR3 nucleotide sequence: TGCGCCAGCAGCCAAGTTGAAGGGGGTTCGACGGTCCTAAATGAAAAACTGTTTTTT.

This clone was picked up one time. The chain employs TRBV4-1 and TRBJ1-3; 11 bases are shared with TRBD1. The length of the CDR3 is 18 residues. In germline, CDR1 is MGHRA, CDR2 YSYEKL. V shed 0 bases, J shed 3 bases, and the junction held 7 bases outside the gene matches. CDR3 nucleotides: TGCGCCAGCAGCCAAGATCCCCGGACAGGGGGCGTTGGAAACACCATATATTTT. Protein sequence: CASSQDPRTGGVGNTIYF.

The chain has TRBV28 and TRBJ2-7; 9 nucleotides agree with TRBD1. The CDR3 length is 15 residues. Losses at the gene ends were 6 bases for V and 1 base for J; bases not matched to a gene: 7. Germline V gene sequence: CDR1 MDHEN, CDR2 SYDVKM. The CDR3 protein is CASSSGTGLSYEQYF. CDR3 DNA sequence: TGTGCCAGCAGCTCCGGGACAGGGTTGTCCTACGAGCAGTACTTC. Together with reference TRBV28 and TRBJ2-7, the CDR3 gives the full variable domain: DVKVTQSSRYLVKRTGEKVFLECVQDMDHENMFWYRQDPGLGLRLIYFSYDVKMKEKGDIPEGYSVSREKKERFSLILESASTNQTSMYLCASSSGTGLSYEQYFGPGTRLTVT.

The chain couples TRBV4-1 to TRBJ2-6; TRBD1 matches 8 bases. Germline V gene data show CDR1 as MGHRA and CDR2 as YSYEKL. This CDR3 spans 20 amino acids. V shed 0 bases, J shed 2 bases, and the junction held 12 bases outside the gene matches. CDR3 amino acids: CASSQDSLDRGAAGANVLTF. CDR3 DNA: TGCGCCAGCAGCCAAGATTCCCTCGACAGGGGAGCGGCTGGGGCCAACGTCCTGACTTTC.

This clone was seen just once. The chain joins TRBV3-1 (or the pseudogene TRBV3-2) to TRBJ2-1; TRBD2 agrees at 12 bases. The V gene's germline CDR1 is LGHDT and CDR2 YNNKEL (reference sequence). There are 17 residues in the CDR3. The junction had 10 bases not matched to a gene; V was cut back by 4 bases and J by 6 bases. The CDR3 protein is CASSRPTSGGWGNEQFF. DNA for the CDR3: TGTGCCAGCAGCCGACCGACTAGCGGGGGTTGGGGCAATGAGCAGTTCTTC.

This clone was seen more than once but under ten times. This chain joins TRBV27 and TRBJ2-7; D ambiguous. The germline V gene has CDR1 MNHEY and CDR2 SMNVEV (reference sequence). CDR3 length equals 13 residues. The V end was cut by 0 bases, the J end by 4 bases, with 7 bases between. The CDR3 DNA is TGTGCCAGCAGTTTATCGTCGGGTTACGAGCAGTACTTC. It is translated as CASSLSSGYEQYF.

The chain couples TRBV18 to TRBJ1-1; perhaps TRBD1 as D (5 bases). This CDR3 is 13 amino acids long. The germline V gene has CDR1 KGHSH and CDR2 LQKENI. The germline V and J ends were trimmed by 3 bases and 4 bases, with 9 bases remaining between them. Here the CDR3 DNA reads TGTGCCAGCTCACCCGAAGGGGCCACTGAAGCTTTCTTT. It yields the protein CASSPEGATEAFF.

V is TRBV2 and J is TRBJ1-6, with 7 bases that match TRBD1. Germline assignment: CDR1 SNHLY and CDR2 FYNNEI. This CDR3 is 13 amino acids long. J lost 6 bases, V lost 4 bases, and 0 bases had no gene match. The CDR3 DNA reads TGTGCCAGCAGTGGGGACAGTAATTCACCCCTCCACTTT. Translation: CASSGDSNSPLHF.

The V and J genes are TRBV29-1 and TRBJ1-3; 9 nucleotides match TRBD1. The CDR3 runs 13 residues. Germline V lookup: CDR1 SQVTM, CDR2 ANQGSEA. V lost 3 bases and J lost 4; bases outside the gene matches: 1. CDR3 in DNA: TGCAGCGTTGACGGGACAGGGGGAAACACCATATATTTT. Translating gives CSVDGTGGNTIYF.